This record covers a single T cell receptor (beta chain). Sequenced by immunoSEQ multiplex PCR; TCRdb stores in-frame clones only, minus some. The repertoire includes approximately 10,000 clones, about 80% of them detected once, and less than 30% sits in the top ten. CDR3 length: 15 amino acids. Trimming stripped 0 bases from V and 5 bases from J, with 11 bases between. CDR1 and CDR2 from the germline V gene are MGHRA and YSYEKL. Patients were ineligible given autoimmune disease history or systemic immunosuppression. The data derive from a study of OX40 agonist ivuxolimab in advanced cancers. For the study at large: An agonistic human IgG2 monoclonal antibody against OX40 (CD134) was given.

This clonotype originated in an adult with an advanced solid tumor such as melanoma, head and neck, liver or kidney cancer. The chain has TRBV4-1 and TRBJ2-1; D tentatively fits TRBD1 or TRBD2 (5 bases each). The sample in question was CD4+ or CD8+ T cells sorted from blood, obtained in a trial of the OX40 agonist ivuxolimab. The CDR3 DNA is TGCGCCAGCAGCCAAGAGCAGTTGGGGGACAATGAGCAGTTCTTC. Translating gives CASSQEQLGDNEQFF.